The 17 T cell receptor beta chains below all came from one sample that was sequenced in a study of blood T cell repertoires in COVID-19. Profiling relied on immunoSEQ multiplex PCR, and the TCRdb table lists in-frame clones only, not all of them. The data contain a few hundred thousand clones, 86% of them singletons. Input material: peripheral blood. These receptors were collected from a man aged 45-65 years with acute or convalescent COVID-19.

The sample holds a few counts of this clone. The CDR3 loop is CASSFSQEGNTEAFF. In DNA form, the CDR3 reads TGTGCCAGCAGCTTTAGCCAGGAGGGAAACACTGAAGCTTTCTTT. V usage is TRBV7-9 and J usage is TRBJ1-1; D is ambiguous. The germline V and J ends were trimmed by 3 bases and 2 bases, with 13 bases remaining between them. CDR1 is SEHNR, CDR2 FQNEAQ, per germline (reference sequence). This CDR3 region has 15 residues.

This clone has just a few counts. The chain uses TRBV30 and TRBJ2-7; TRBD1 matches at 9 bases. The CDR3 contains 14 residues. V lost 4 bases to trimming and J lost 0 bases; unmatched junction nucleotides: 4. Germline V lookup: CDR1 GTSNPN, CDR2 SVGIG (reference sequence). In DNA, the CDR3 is TGTGCCTGGACGGGACAGGGCGTCTCCTACGAGCAGTACTTC. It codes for CAWTGQGVSYEQYF.

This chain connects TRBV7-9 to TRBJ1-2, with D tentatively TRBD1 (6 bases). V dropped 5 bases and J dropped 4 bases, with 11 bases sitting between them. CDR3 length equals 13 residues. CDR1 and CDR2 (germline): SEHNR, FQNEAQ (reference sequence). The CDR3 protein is CASSRDIRYGYTF. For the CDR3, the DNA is TGTGCCAGCAGCCGGGACATACGCTATGGCTACACCTTC.

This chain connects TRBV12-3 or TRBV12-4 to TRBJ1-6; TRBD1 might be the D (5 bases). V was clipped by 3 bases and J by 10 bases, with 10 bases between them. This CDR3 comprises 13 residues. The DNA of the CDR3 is TGTGCCAGCAGTTTGTCGGGGGTGTCACCCCTCCACTTT. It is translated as CASSLSGVSPLHF.

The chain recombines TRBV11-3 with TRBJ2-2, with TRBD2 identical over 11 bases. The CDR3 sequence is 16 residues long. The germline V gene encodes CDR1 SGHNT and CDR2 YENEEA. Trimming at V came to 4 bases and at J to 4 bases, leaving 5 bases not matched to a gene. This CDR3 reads CASSSLAGAITGELFF. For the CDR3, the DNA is TGTGCCAGCAGCTCACTAGCGGGGGCTATCACCGGGGAGCTGTTTTTT.

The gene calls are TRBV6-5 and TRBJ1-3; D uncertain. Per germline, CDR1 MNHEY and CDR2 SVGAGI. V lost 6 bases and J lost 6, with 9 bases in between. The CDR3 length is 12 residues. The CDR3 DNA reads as TGTGCCAGCAGCGCGCCCGAAAACACCATATATTTT. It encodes CASSAPENTIYF.

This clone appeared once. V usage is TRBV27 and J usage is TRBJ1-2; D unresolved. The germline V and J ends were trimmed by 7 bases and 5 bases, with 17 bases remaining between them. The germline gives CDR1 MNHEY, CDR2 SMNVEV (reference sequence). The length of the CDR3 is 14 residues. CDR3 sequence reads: CASTRNSPPYGYTF. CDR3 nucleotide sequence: TGTGCCAGCACGAGGAATTCTCCTCCATATGGCTACACCTTC.

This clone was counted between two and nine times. CDR3 in amino acids: CASSVNSGTGKSEAFF. CDR3 coding DNA: TGTGCCAGCAGTGTTAATTCCGGGACAGGGAAGTCTGAAGCTTTCTTT. The rearrangement joins TRBV6-1 to TRBJ1-1, with 9 bases matching TRBD1. The CDR3 extends over 16 amino acids. Germline trimming cut 4 bases from V and 6 bases from J; bases unmatched to any gene: 12. Germline CDR1 and CDR2: MNHNS and SASEGT.

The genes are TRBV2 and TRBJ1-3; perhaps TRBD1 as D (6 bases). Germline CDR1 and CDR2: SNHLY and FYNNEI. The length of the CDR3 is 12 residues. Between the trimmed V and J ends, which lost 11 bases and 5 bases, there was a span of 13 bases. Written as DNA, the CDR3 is TGTGCCGGAAGGACAGAAAGAAACACCATATATTTT. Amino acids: CAGRTERNTIYF.

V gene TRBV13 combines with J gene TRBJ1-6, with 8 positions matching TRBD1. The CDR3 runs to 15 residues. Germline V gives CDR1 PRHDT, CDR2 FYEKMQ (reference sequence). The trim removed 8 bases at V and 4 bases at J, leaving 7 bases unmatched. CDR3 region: CASSTGQAYNSPLHF. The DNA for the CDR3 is TGTGCCAGCTCGACGGGACAGGCATATAATTCACCCCTCCACTTT.

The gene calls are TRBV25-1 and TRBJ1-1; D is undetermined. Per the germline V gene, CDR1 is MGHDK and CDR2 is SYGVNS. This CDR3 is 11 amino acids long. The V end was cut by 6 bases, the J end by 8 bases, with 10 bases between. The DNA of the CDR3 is TGTGCCAGCAGAAAATTGGAGGAAGCTTTCTTT. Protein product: CASRKLEEAFF. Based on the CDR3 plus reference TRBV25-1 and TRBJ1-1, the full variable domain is EADIYQTPRYLVIGTGKKITLECSQTMGHDKMYWYQQDPGMELHLIHYSYGVNSTEKGDLSSESTVSRIRTEHFPLTLESARPSHTSQYLCASRKLEEAFFGQGTRLTVV.

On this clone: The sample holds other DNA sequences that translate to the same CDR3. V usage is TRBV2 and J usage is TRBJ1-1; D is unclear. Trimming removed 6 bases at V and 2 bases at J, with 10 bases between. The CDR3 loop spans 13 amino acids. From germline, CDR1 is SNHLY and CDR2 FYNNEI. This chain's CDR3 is CASSPSLNTEAFF. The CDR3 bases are TGTGCCAGCAGCCCTAGCCTTAACACTGAAGCTTTCTTT.

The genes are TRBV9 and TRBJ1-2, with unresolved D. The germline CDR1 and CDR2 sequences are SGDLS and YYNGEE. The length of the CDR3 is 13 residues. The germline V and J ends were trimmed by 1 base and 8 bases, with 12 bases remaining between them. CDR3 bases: TGTGCCAGCAGCGTAAGAGGAGCCGGGGGCTACACCTTC. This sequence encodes CASSVRGAGGYTF.

The CDR3 here is CASSSHRGRTTDTQYF. The DNA of the CDR3 is TGCGCCAGCAGCTCACACAGGGGGCGCACCACAGATACGCAGTATTTT. The genes are TRBV5-1 and TRBJ2-3, with 9 bases fitting TRBD1. Per the germline V gene, CDR1 is SGHRS and CDR2 is YFSETQ. Trimming at V came to 3 bases and at J to 2 bases, leaving 7 bases not matched to a gene. The CDR3 has 16 residues.

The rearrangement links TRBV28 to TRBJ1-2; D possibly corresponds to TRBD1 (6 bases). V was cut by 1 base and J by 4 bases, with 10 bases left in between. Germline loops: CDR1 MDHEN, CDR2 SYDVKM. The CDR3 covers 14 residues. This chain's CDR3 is CASSLSPGVYGYTF. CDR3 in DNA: TGTGCCAGCAGTTTATCCCCAGGGGTCTATGGCTACACCTTC.

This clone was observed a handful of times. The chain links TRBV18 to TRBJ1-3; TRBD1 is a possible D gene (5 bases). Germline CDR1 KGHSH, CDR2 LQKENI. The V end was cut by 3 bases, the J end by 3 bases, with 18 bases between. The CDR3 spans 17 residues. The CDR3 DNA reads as TGTGCCAGCTCACCCCTGGGCAGGGCCAAAGATGGAAACACCATATATTTT. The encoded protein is CASSPLGRAKDGNTIYF. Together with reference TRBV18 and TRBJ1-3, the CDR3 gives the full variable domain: NAGVMQNPRHLVRRRGQEARLRCSPMKGHSHVYWYRQLPEEGLKFMVYLQKENIIDESGMPKERFSAEFPKEGPSILRIQQVVRGDSAAYFCASSPLGRAKDGNTIYFGEGSWLTVV.

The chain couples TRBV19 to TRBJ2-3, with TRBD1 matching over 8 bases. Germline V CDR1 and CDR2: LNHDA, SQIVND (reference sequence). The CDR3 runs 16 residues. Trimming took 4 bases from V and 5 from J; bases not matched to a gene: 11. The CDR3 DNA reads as TGTGCCAGTAGTAAGGACAGGGCAATCTCCTTAGATACGCAGTATTTT. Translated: CASSKDRAISLDTQYF. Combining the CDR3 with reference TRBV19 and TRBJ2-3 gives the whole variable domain DGGITQSPKYLFRKEGQNVTLSCEQNLNHDAMYWYRQDPGQGLRLIYYSQIVNDFQKGDIAEGYSVSREKKESFPLTVTSAQKNPTAFYLCASSKDRAISLDTQYFGPGTRLTVL.